This is a list of T cell receptor beta chains from one sample in a study of vaccination effects on CD4 cells after COVID-19. Profiled with immunoSEQ multiplex PCR; TCRdb holds only in-frame clones, not every one. Of tens of thousands of clones listed, roughly 79% were seen once; the top ten hold more than 2%. For these TCRs, the target antigens are not known. The source was CD4+ T cells from PBMCs cultured with HCoV-229E spike peptides, collected before COVID-19 vaccination. These receptors were collected from a human donor who received a COVID-19 vaccine. Both conserved end residues are part of each CDR3. Fields, in order: clone size, V gene, D gene, J gene, CDR3 DNA, CDR3 protein. A D gene is named only where the DNA matches it firmly. Clone size is shown for a subset of rows, as once, few, many or a class of expanded clone.

>-|TRBV5-1|-|TRBJ2-5
TGCGCCAGCAGCTACGGAGAGACCCAGTACTTC
CASSYGETQYF
>-|TRBV6-5|-|TRBJ1-1
TGTGCCAGCAGCCCAGAGTTGGGGTGGAACACTGAAGCTTTCTTT
CASSPELGWNTEAFF
>-|TRBV19|-|TRBJ1-4
TGTGCCAGTAGTATCGAAGCCTATGCAACTAATGAAAAACTGTTTTTT
CASSIEAYATNEKLFF
>-|TRBV4-3|TRBD1|TRBJ2-1
TGCGCCAGCAGCCAAGAGGACAGGGCCTACAATGAGCAGTTCTTC
CASSQEDRAYNEQFF
>once|TRBV6-2/TRBV6-3|TRBD1|TRBJ2-5
TGTGCCAGCAGTTACGCAGGACAGGGGGTACAGACCCAGTACTTC
CASSYAGQGVQTQYF
>-|TRBV6-2/TRBV6-3|-|TRBJ2-3
TGTGCCAGCACCCCCTGGGCGGCAGCTAGCACAGATACGCAGTATTTT
CASTPWAAASTDTQYF
>few|TRBV5-1|-|TRBJ2-6
TGCGCCAGCAGCTTGTCCGTGGGGTCTGGGGCCAACGTCCTGACTTTC
CASSLSVGSGANVLTF
>-|TRBV7-2|-|TRBJ1-1
TGTGCCAGCAGCTTAGGGGCGGCCATGAACACTGAAGCTTTCTTT
CASSLGAAMNTEAFF
>-|TRBV18|-|TRBJ2-3
TGTGCCAGCTCACCACGGGGGGGCCCGGATACGCAGTATTTT
CASSPRGGPDTQYF
>-|TRBV5-1|TRBD2|TRBJ2-5
TGCGCCAGCAGCCTTACCGGGACTAGGGAAGAGACCCAGTACTTC
CASSLTGTREETQYF
>-|TRBV4-2|-|TRBJ2-2
TGTGCCAGCAGCCAAGAAAGGAACACCGGGGAGCTGTTTTTT
CASSQERNTGELFF
>-|TRBV15|-|TRBJ1-4
TGTGCCACCAGCAGGGAGGGGGGAGAAAAACTGTTTTTT
CATSREGGEKLFF
>-|TRBV27|-|TRBJ1-1
TGTGCCAGCAGTCCATCTCAGGGGCTGAAAGCTTTCTTT
CASSPSQGLKAFF
>few|TRBV5-1|-|TRBJ2-3
TGCGCCAGCAGCTTGGCCGGTCTACTAGATACGCAGTATTTT
CASSLAGLLDTQYF
>once|TRBV5-1|TRBD1|TRBJ2-3
TGCGCCAGCAGCCTCGCAACAGGGGGCGATACGCAGTATTTT
CASSLATGGDTQYF
>-|TRBV6-2/TRBV6-3|TRBD2|TRBJ2-5
TGTGCCAGCAGTTACTCTAGCGGGGACCAAGAGACCCAGTACTTC
CASSYSSGDQETQYF
>-|TRBV18|-|TRBJ2-5
TGTGCTAGCTCACCTACATGGGCCGTCGGGACCCAGTACTTC
CASSPTWAVGTQYF
>once|TRBV30|-|TRBJ1-1
TGTGCCTGGATCAGGGACACTTCTGAAGCTTTCTTT
CAWIRDTSEAFF
>few|TRBV6-6|-|TRBJ1-5
TGTGCCAGCAGGGGTACAAATCCCAATCAGCCCCAGCATTTT
CASRGTNPNQPQHF
>-|TRBV30|TRBD1|TRBJ1-2
TGTGCCTGGAGACAGGGGAGTAAGGGAAACTATGGCTACACCTTC
CAWRQGSKGNYGYTF
>-|TRBV5-1|TRBD1|TRBJ2-2
TGCGCCAGCAGCCAGTCGGGACAGGGTAACACCGGGGAGCTGTTTTTT
CASSQSGQGNTGELFF
>-|TRBV19|TRBD2|TRBJ2-3
TGTGCCAGTAGGCCTAGCGGGGGGGAAGATACGCAGTATTTT
CASRPSGGEDTQYF
>-|TRBV30|-|TRBJ1-2
TGTGCCTGGACCCACTACACGGGGAAGGGAATTTGGAAAAACTATGGCTACACCTTC
CAWTHYTGKGIWKNYGYTF
>-|TRBV2|-|TRBJ1-5
TGTGCCAGCAGTCCAACCGGGGGGGGCAATCAGCCCCAGCATTTT
CASSPTGGGNQPQHF
>-|TRBV7-9|-|TRBJ2-3
TGTGCCAGCAGCCAAAGCCAGGGTCCAAGAGGCACAGATACGCAGTATTTT
CASSQSQGPRGTDTQYF
>-|TRBV3-1/TRBV3-2|-|TRBJ2-5
TGTGCCAGCAGCCAAGCCCAGGGGCGGGAGACCCAGTACTTC
CASSQAQGRETQYF
>-|TRBV7-2|-|TRBJ1-2
TGTGCCAGCAGCTTGCGACCTATAACTAACTATGGCTACACCTTC
CASSLRPITNYGYTF
>-|TRBV3-1/TRBV3-2|-|TRBJ2-5
TGTGCCAGCAGCGCCGTAGGGACCTTCCAAGAGACCCAGTACTTC
CASSAVGTFQETQYF
>-|TRBV6-4|-|TRBJ2-3
TGTGCCAGCAGTGATAGTCAGGGGCAAGATACGCAGTATTTT
CASSDSQGQDTQYF
>-|TRBV2|TRBD2|TRBJ2-5
TGTGCCAGCGTTTTTCAAAGACTAGCGGGGGAAGAGACCCAGTACTTC
CASVFQRLAGEETQYF
>few|TRBV6-5|TRBD1|TRBJ1-2
TGTGCCAGCAGCCCGACAGGGGAAGGCTACACCTTC
CASSPTGEGYTF
>-|TRBV6-5|-|TRBJ1-6
TGTGCCAGCAGCCGGGGGAGTTCACCCCTCCACTTT
CASSRGSSPLHF
>-|TRBV6-6|-|TRBJ2-2
TGTGCCAGCAGGACGGTCCCGAACACCGGGGAGCTGTTTTTT
CASRTVPNTGELFF
>-|TRBV5-1|-|TRBJ2-2
TGCGCCAGCAGCTTGGGCAGGGGTGGCACCGGGGAGCTGTTTTTT
CASSLGRGGTGELFF
>-|TRBV4-3|TRBD1|TRBJ1-1
TGCGCCAGCAGCCAGTTGAGACAGGGTGGCTCTGAAGCTTTCTTT
CASSQLRQGGSEAFF
>-|TRBV7-9|TRBD1|TRBJ1-5
TGTGCCAGCAGCCAGGGGGGAAAGCCCCAGCATTTT
CASSQGGKPQHF
>-|TRBV3-1/TRBV3-2|-|TRBJ1-2
TGTGCCAGCAGTTTCCCATTTGTTTCGGGCTATGGCTACACCTTC
CASSFPFVSGYGYTF
>-|TRBV5-1|TRBD2|TRBJ2-5
TGCGCCAGTCGGGAGGGTTGGGAGACCCAGTACTTC
CASREGWETQYF
>once|TRBV6-5|-|TRBJ1-4
TGTGCCAGCAGCCAAAGACGGACTACTAATGAAAAACTGTTTTTT
CASSQRRTTNEKLFF
>-|TRBV28|TRBD2|TRBJ2-5
TGTGCCGGGGGGGGACGAAACCAAGAGACCCAGTACTTC
CAGGGRNQETQYF
>once|TRBV12-2|-|TRBJ2-5
TGTGCAAGTCGCTTAGCACGGGACCGACAGTACCAAGAGACCCAGTACTTC
CASRLARDRQYQETQYF
>few|TRBV7-3|-|TRBJ1-1
TGTGCCAGCAGCTTAAGGATGGGGGCTGAAGCTTTCTTT
CASSLRMGAEAFF
>-|TRBV6-1|-|TRBJ1-5
TGTGCCAGCAGTGAAGTTTATTTGGGGGGGCAGGGCAATCAGCCCCAGCATTTT
CASSEVYLGGQGNQPQHF
>-|TRBV7-3|TRBD2|TRBJ2-3
TGTGCCAGCAGCCAGGCGGGGGGTCCGCAGTATTTT
CASSQAGGPQYF
>-|TRBV28|-|TRBJ2-1
TGTGCCAGCAGGAGCCCCGGGGGTGAGCAGTTCTTC
CASRSPGGEQFF
>-|TRBV7-9|-|TRBJ1-1
TGTGCCAGCAGTTCGTCGTCTGACACTGAAGCTTTCTTT
CASSSSSDTEAFF
>-|TRBV5-1|TRBD1|TRBJ2-5
TGCGCCAGCAGCCCCGGGACAGGGGGACAAGAGACCCAGTACTTC
CASSPGTGGQETQYF
>-|TRBV2|TRBD1|TRBJ1-1
TGTGCCAGCAGCGACCGGGACAGGGGGCAGAAGACTGAAGCTTTCTTT
CASSDRDRGQKTEAFF
>-|TRBV7-6|-|TRBJ2-3
TGTGCCAGCAGCTTAGTTGGGGGTACGAGCACAGATACGCAGTATTTT
CASSLVGGTSTDTQYF
>-|TRBV24-1|TRBD1|TRBJ1-5
TGTGCCACCAGTGATTTGTCTGACAGGGAGGGTAGGAGGGGCAATCAGCCCCAGCATTTT
CATSDLSDREGRRGNQPQHF
>-|TRBV24-1|TRBD2|TRBJ2-5
TGTGCCACCAGTGATTCTTCAGGGAGGGATGATTGGGAGACCCAGTACTTC
CATSDSSGRDDWETQYF
>-|TRBV7-3|TRBD2|TRBJ2-1
TGTGCCAGCAGCTCCCGACTAGCGGGGTACAATGAGCAGTTCTTC
CASSSRLAGYNEQFF
>-|TRBV27|-|TRBJ1-2
TGTGCCAGCAGTCCTAGAAGGCAGTCCTTAAACTATGGCTACACCTTC
CASSPRRQSLNYGYTF
>-|TRBV5-1|TRBD1|TRBJ2-1
TGCGCCAGCAGCTTACAGGGGCCGTCCTACAATGAGCAGTTCTTC
CASSLQGPSYNEQFF
>-|TRBV25-1|TRBD1|TRBJ2-1
TGTGCCAGCAGTGAGCACAGGGGAAACTACAATGAGCAGTTCTTC
CASSEHRGNYNEQFF
>-|TRBV28|-|TRBJ1-1
TGTGCCAGCTACGGGTGGAACACTGAAGCTTTCTTT
CASYGWNTEAFF
>-|TRBV6-5|-|TRBJ1-3
TGTGCCAGCAGTTACTCGAAGCAAGTCTCTGGAAACACCATATATTTT
CASSYSKQVSGNTIYF
>once|TRBV18|TRBD2|TRBJ2-1
TGTGCCAGCTCACCTTATCGTAGCGGGGGGGCCGCCTACAATGAGCAGTTCTTC
CASSPYRSGGAAYNEQFF
>-|TRBV7-8|-|TRBJ2-5
TGTGCCAGCACCATAAGGGAAAGGGAGACCCAGTACTTC
CASTIRERETQYF
>-|TRBV6-6|-|TRBJ2-5
TGTGCCAGCCAGAGGGGGATTCAAGAGACCCAGTACTTC
CASQRGIQETQYF